The clone carrying this T cell receptor (beta chain) showed up just once. As yet, its antigen is unknown. Of the isolated RNA, all was reverse transcribed, and so the sequenced material was expressed TCRB transcripts. The protocol was immunoSEQ multiplex PCR, while the TCRdb copy is restricted to in-frame clones and leaves out a portion. This table has fewer than 350,000 clones, around 7.8% appearing once. The data were obtained in a study of beta chain features in type 1 diabetes. J was trimmed by 6 bases and V by 4 bases; bases with no gene match: 14. There are 16 residues in the CDR3. Germline-derived CDR1 and CDR2 are SGHRS and YFSETQ. Study outcomes and limitations: PCR might pick shorter templates more often, in the same way for patients and controls. VDJ junctions sequenced from type 1 diabetes patients showed fewer insertions and more deletions. When cDNA is sequenced, cells with high TCR expression could be over-represented.

Material: central memory CD4+ T cells from blood. The sequence came from a young woman in good health. V and J are TRBV5-1 and TRBJ2-7, with TRBD2 identical over 9 bases. This CDR3 is CASSLLPGLANGEQYF. The CDR3, as DNA: TGCGCCAGCAGCCTCCTACCGGGACTAGCAAACGGCGAGCAGTACTTC.